The rows below give T cell receptor beta chains drawn from one sample of a study of blood T cell repertoires in COVID-19. Assay: immunoSEQ multiplex PCR; the TCRdb copy retains only in-frame clones and omits some. Of 250,000 to 400,000 clones listed, roughly 88% are singletons. The sequenced sample was peripheral blood. These receptors were obtained from a woman aged 25 to 39 with COVID-19, enrolled during active disease. CDR3s include the opening cysteine and the closing phenylalanine or tryptophan. Each record gives: D gene, clone size, V gene, J gene, CDR3 protein, CDR3 DNA. The D gene is left open where the match is weak. For some rows the clone size is stated as once, few or many, or as a class when expanded; others skip it.

TRBD1	NA	TRBV11-2	TRBJ1-2	CASSLSGTANYGYTF	TGTGCCAGCAGCTTATCCGGGACAGCTAACTATGGCTACACCTTC
NA	NA	TRBV14	TRBJ2-1	CASSPTTRGLYNEQFF	TGTGCCAGCAGCCCCACGACTAGAGGCCTCTACAATGAGCAGTTCTTC
NA	NA	TRBV15	TRBJ2-1	CATSREDRSYNEQFF	TGTGCCACCAGCAGAGAAGACAGATCCTACAATGAGCAGTTCTTC
TRBD1	NA	TRBV7-7	TRBJ2-7	CASSPDRGLYHEQYF	TGTGCCAGCAGCCCGGACAGGGGGCTTTACCACGAGCAGTACTTC
NA	NA	TRBV28	TRBJ2-2	CASNLRGARVYGRELFF	TGTGCCAGCAATCTCAGGGGGGCGCGCGTGTATGGACGGGAGCTGTTTTTT
NA	once	TRBV6-5	TRBJ1-1	CASSYSRTGGEAFF	TGTGCCAGCAGTTACTCCCGGACCGGAGGGGAAGCTTTCTTT
NA	NA	TRBV27	TRBJ1-1	CASSLSAQGNTEAFF	TGTGCCAGCAGTTTATCCGCACAGGGTAACACTGAAGCTTTCTTT
NA	few	TRBV11-3	TRBJ1-4	CASSTTHDEKLFF	TGTGCCAGCAGCACAACCCATGATGAAAAACTGTTTTTT
TRBD2	few	TRBV4-1	TRBJ2-1	CASSQDRGIAGSSYNEQFF	TGCGCCAGCAGCCAAGATCGGGGGATAGCGGGGAGTTCCTACAATGAGCAGTTCTTC
NA	NA	TRBV7-6	TRBJ1-3	CASSPLEVSGNTIYF	TGTGCCAGCAGCCCGCTTGAGGTTTCTGGAAACACCATATATTTT
TRBD1	NA	TRBV3-1/TRBV3-2	TRBJ1-5	CASSPGTGGGQPQHF	TGTGCCAGCAGCCCTGGGACAGGGGGTGGTCAGCCCCAGCATTTT
TRBD1	NA	TRBV6-1	TRBJ2-3	CASSESVGQGEDTQYF	TGTGCCAGCAGTGAGTCAGTGGGACAGGGGGAAGATACGCAGTATTTT
NA	NA	TRBV21-1	TRBJ2-3	CASSNQGADTQYF	TGTGCCAGCAGTAACCAGGGGGCAGATACGCAGTATTTT
NA	NA	TRBV5-6	TRBJ2-5	CASSLGYGGGGSETQYF	TGTGCCAGCAGCTTGGGGTATGGCGGGGGCGGGTCGGAGACCCAGTACTTC
TRBD2	NA	TRBV2	TRBJ2-1	CASSMGLAGGDEQFF	TGTGCCAGCAGCATGGGACTAGCGGGGGGTGATGAGCAGTTCTTC
TRBD2	once	TRBV4-3	TRBJ2-3	CASSQDSGGTDTQYF	TGCGCCAGCAGCCAAGATTCCGGGGGGACAGATACGCAGTATTTT
TRBD2	once	TRBV5-6	TRBJ2-5	CASSPGLAVGETQYF	TGTGCCAGCAGCCCGGGACTAGCGGTTGGGGAGACCCAGTACTTC
NA	NA	TRBV2	TRBJ2-7	CASSERAGGYSYEQYF	TGTGCCAGCAGTGAAAGGGCAGGGGGGTACTCCTACGAGCAGTACTTC
TRBD2	NA	TRBV7-2	TRBJ2-2	CASSLDGGARTGELFF	TGTGCCAGCAGCTTGGACGGGGGGGCCAGGACCGGGGAGCTGTTTTTT
TRBD2	NA	TRBV7-2	TRBJ2-4	CASSSTSGGPDNIQYF	TGTGCCAGCAGTTCGACTAGCGGGGGGCCGGACAACATTCAGTACTTC
NA	NA	TRBV6-5	TRBJ1-5	CASSYDSQKPQHF	TGTGCCAGCAGTTACGACTCCCAGAAGCCCCAGCATTTT
TRBD1	NA	TRBV18	TRBJ1-2	CASSQTGDYGYTF	TGTGCCAGCTCACAGACAGGGGACTATGGCTACACCTTC
NA	NA	TRBV5-4	TRBJ2-7	CASSLGLTEQYF	TGTGCCAGCAGCTTGGGACTCACCGAGCAGTACTTC
NA	once	TRBV7-9	TRBJ2-7	CASSLAPSEQYF	TGTGCCAGCAGCTTAGCCCCTAGCGAGCAGTACTTC
NA	NA	TRBV27	TRBJ2-3	CASSLGQGMADTQYF	TGTGCCAGCAGTTTAGGGCAGGGGATGGCAGATACGCAGTATTTT
NA	NA	TRBV5-6	TRBJ2-5	CASSLGRSSYF	TGTGCCAGCAGCTTGGGGCGGTCTTCATACTTC
NA	NA	TRBV2	TRBJ2-7	CASRDFYEQYF	TGTGCCAGCCGGGACTTCTACGAGCAGTACTTC
NA	NA	TRBV30	TRBJ1-3	CAWAPPWRNTIYF	TGTGCCTGGGCACCTCCCTGGCGAAACACCATATATTTT
NA	NA	TRBV6-6	TRBJ2-7	CASSIRAGVGEQYF	TGTGCCAGCAGTATCCGAGCCGGGGTGGGCGAGCAGTACTTC
NA	NA	TRBV6-5	TRBJ1-2	CASSLGIPDGYTF	TGTGCCAGCAGTCTCGGGATACCGGATGGCTACACCTTC
TRBD1	NA	TRBV7-8	TRBJ1-2	CASSFGLADRAYGYTF	TGTGCCAGCAGCTTTGGACTCGCCGACAGGGCCTATGGCTACACCTTC
TRBD2	NA	TRBV6-5	TRBJ2-3	CASSTLAGDTDTQYF	TGTGCCAGCAGCACCCTAGCGGGGGACACAGATACGCAGTATTTT
NA	NA	TRBV19	TRBJ1-4	CASSTSQGPGEKLFF	TGTGCCAGTAGTACGTCACAGGGACCGGGCGAAAAACTGTTTTTT
TRBD1	NA	TRBV27	TRBJ1-6	CASKGDRQDNSPLHF	TGTGCCAGCAAAGGGGACAGACAGGATAATTCACCCCTCCACTTT
TRBD1	NA	TRBV11-3	TRBJ2-1	CASSSRQGYYNEQFF	TGTGCCAGCAGCTCCCGACAGGGTTACTACAATGAGCAGTTCTTC
TRBD1	NA	TRBV12-5	TRBJ1-2	CASGPKRGRGSFGYTF	TGTGCTAGTGGCCCTAAAAGAGGCAGGGGGTCTTTTGGCTACACCTTC
TRBD2	NA	TRBV11-3	TRBJ2-1	CASRPRLASYNEQFF	TGTGCCAGCAGACCTCGACTAGCCTCCTACAATGAGCAGTTCTTC
TRBD1	NA	TRBV5-1	TRBJ2-6	CASSLVGQGALGANVLTF	TGCGCCAGCAGCTTGGTCGGACAGGGGGCGCTTGGGGCCAACGTCCTGACTTTC
TRBD1	NA	TRBV6-5	TRBJ1-5	CASRGQTYSNQPQHF	TGTGCCAGCAGGGGACAGACTTATAGCAATCAGCCCCAGCATTTT
NA	NA	TRBV5-1	TRBJ1-1	CASSLIPGNTEAFF	TGCGCCAGCAGCTTGATACCGGGAAACACTGAAGCTTTCTTT
NA	NA	TRBV7-9	TRBJ2-2	CASSLASGLRASVLFF	TGTGCCAGCAGCTTAGCCTCGGGACTCCGGGCGTCTGTTCTGTTTTTT
NA	NA	TRBV2	TRBJ2-3	CASSFTTGTDTQYF	TGTGCCAGCAGCTTCACAACGGGGACAGATACGCAGTATTTT
NA	few	TRBV6-4	TRBJ2-3	CASSPVGDSTDTQYF	TGTGCCAGCAGTCCTGTCGGGGACTCCACAGATACGCAGTATTTT
TRBD1	NA	TRBV6-5	TRBJ2-7	CASSYSGGPPYEQYF	TGTGCCAGCAGTTACTCAGGGGGCCCCCCCTACGAGCAGTACTTC
NA	NA	TRBV6-6	TRBJ1-5	CASSYSSQGNQPQHF	TGTGCCAGCAGTTACTCGTCGCAGGGAAACCAGCCCCAGCATTTT
NA	NA	TRBV28	TRBJ1-6	CASSPTPPGLDSPLHF	TGTGCCAGCAGTCCCACCCCCCCGGGGTTAGATTCACCCCTCCACTTT
TRBD1	NA	TRBV27	TRBJ2-2	CASSLMPTGVNTGELFF	TGTGCCAGCAGTTTAATGCCGACAGGGGTGAACACCGGGGAGCTGTTTTTT
TRBD1	NA	TRBV7-2	TRBJ1-5	CASSPGQGIGQPQHF	TGTGCCAGCAGCCCGGGACAGGGGATAGGTCAGCCCCAGCATTTT
NA	NA	TRBV27	TRBJ2-2	CASSSRGWNTGELFF	TGTGCCAGCAGTTCTCGGGGATGGAACACCGGGGAGCTGTTTTTT
NA	NA	TRBV6-5	TRBJ1-5	CASSTTGNQPQHF	TGTGCCAGCAGTACGACGGGGAATCAGCCCCAGCATTTT
NA	once	TRBV5-1	TRBJ1-1	CASSFGQTNTEAFF	TGCGCCAGCAGCTTTGGACAAACGAACACTGAAGCTTTCTTT
NA	NA	TRBV5-1	TRBJ1-1	CASSLMSNTEAFF	TGCGCCAGCAGCTTGATGAGCAACACTGAAGCTTTCTTT
NA	once	TRBV6-1	TRBJ1-1	CASSDVGGSTEAFF	TGTGCCAGCAGTGATGTAGGGGGAAGCACTGAAGCTTTCTTT
NA	NA	TRBV6-5	TRBJ1-1	CASSRQQDMNTEAFF	TGTGCCAGCAGCCGCCAACAGGACATGAACACTGAAGCTTTCTTT
NA	once	TRBV6-5	TRBJ1-6	CASSSRSQGNSPLHF	TGTGCCAGCAGTTCCAGGAGTCAGGGCAATTCACCCCTCCACTTT
NA	NA	TRBV14	TRBJ1-1	CASSQDPELNTEAFF	TGTGCCAGCAGCCAAGACCCGGAGCTGAACACTGAAGCTTTCTTT
TRBD1	NA	TRBV6-5	TRBJ1-2	CASSYSTGTDGYTF	TGTGCCAGCAGTTACTCGACCGGGACAGACGGCTACACCTTC